Listed below are T cell receptor beta chains from one sample, sequenced in a study of T-cell memory formation after mild COVID-19. TCRdb independently ran MiXCR on the 5' RACE reads; one entry per CDR3 protein. The profile shows about 240,000 distinct CDR3 sequences, approximately 9% of them singletons. Source material: PBMCs or a T cell subset sorted from them (not recorded which). These receptors were collected from a man younger than 35 who had mild COVID-19 (a few samples of this study predate the infection). Cell type and time point are not known. Each CDR3 is given without its conserved first and last residue. Each record gives: D gene, clone size, V gene, J gene, CDR3 protein. A D gene is named only where the DNA matches it firmly. The size of a clone is reported for some rows only, either as once, few or many, or as a class for expanded clones.

D: TRBD1
size: many
V: TRBV5-1
J: TRBJ2-3
CDR3: ASSRDRDNPSTDTQY

D: NA
size: NA
V: TRBV5-1
J: TRBJ1-2
CDR3: ASSSEGGSFYGYT

D: NA
size: NA
V: TRBV6-5
J: TRBJ1-1
CDR3: ASTPPGVWTEAF

D: TRBD1
size: many
V: TRBV7-9
J: TRBJ1-2
CDR3: ASSLNRGRTNYGYT

D: NA
size: NA
V: TRBV10-3
J: TRBJ2-3
CDR3: AISEQADTQY

D: NA
size: many
V: TRBV5-1
J: TRBJ2-2
CDR3: ASSRIDTGELF

D: TRBD2
size: few
V: TRBV2
J: TRBJ2-1
CDR3: ASSLIAGEQF

D: TRBD1
size: NA
V: TRBV7-9
J: TRBJ2-1
CDR3: ASSLGDRGHGEQF

D: NA
size: few
V: TRBV20-1
J: TRBJ1-4
CDR3: SARTVGGGNEKLF

D: NA
size: NA
V: TRBV7-9
J: TRBJ1-4
CDR3: ASSLKAGELF

D: NA
size: NA
V: TRBV12-3/TRBV12-4
J: TRBJ2-7
CDR3: ASSLQGSPYEQY

D: TRBD1
size: few
V: TRBV7-3
J: TRBJ2-5
CDR3: ASSLISGGRGETQY

D: NA
size: NA
V: TRBV11-2
J: TRBJ2-7
CDR3: ASSGGGRDYEQY

D: TRBD2
size: few
V: TRBV3-1
J: TRBJ2-3
CDR3: ASSQGLAGALLTDTQY

D: NA
size: many
V: TRBV11-2
J: TRBJ1-5
CDR3: ASNIDSHSNQPQH

D: NA
size: NA
V: TRBV28
J: TRBJ1-5
CDR3: ASSLWNPRISYNQPQH

D: TRBD1
size: NA
V: TRBV9
J: TRBJ1-2
CDR3: ASSATGGENVGYT

D: TRBD2
size: NA
V: TRBV5-1
J: TRBJ2-1
CDR3: ASSFQPGLAFDEQF

D: NA
size: many
V: TRBV7-2
J: TRBJ2-3
CDR3: ASSLYGVTDTQY

D: TRBD1
size: few
V: TRBV20-1
J: TRBJ2-3
CDR3: SAGAETTGAWDTQY

D: TRBD1
size: NA
V: TRBV7-6
J: TRBJ1-6
CDR3: ASSLEGGSSSPLH

D: NA
size: NA
V: TRBV5-6
J: TRBJ2-3
CDR3: ASSSPPVAGYTDTQY

D: NA
size: many
V: TRBV7-2
J: TRBJ2-3
CDR3: ASSISTDTQY

D: NA
size: many
V: TRBV4-3
J: TRBJ2-1
CDR3: ASSQDLGNTEQF

D: NA
size: many
V: TRBV5-1
J: TRBJ2-3
CDR3: ASSLGDTQY

D: NA
size: NA
V: TRBV4-1
J: TRBJ2-7
CDR3: ASSQEGGYEQY

D: NA
size: many
V: TRBV7-2
J: TRBJ2-3
CDR3: ASSSYGQAQY

D: NA
size: few
V: TRBV5-1
J: TRBJ2-1
CDR3: ASSLEPGDNEQF

D: NA
size: NA
V: TRBV12-2
J: TRBJ2-3
CDR3: ASRLDRGRTDTQY

D: TRBD2
size: many
V: TRBV6-5
J: TRBJ2-3
CDR3: ASRHDGGVTDTQY

D: NA
size: NA
V: TRBV7-3
J: TRBJ2-3
CDR3: ASSLAGDKDTQY

D: NA
size: many
V: TRBV7-2
J: TRBJ2-1
CDR3: ASSLMIEQF

D: NA
size: few
V: TRBV7-3
J: TRBJ2-6
CDR3: ASGRNSGANVLT

D: NA
size: NA
V: TRBV6-2/TRBV6-3
J: TRBJ2-5
CDR3: ASSYTGPKPDSETQY

D: TRBD1
size: few
V: TRBV27
J: TRBJ1-5
CDR3: ASSFDRDQPQH

D: TRBD1
size: NA
V: TRBV7-6
J: TRBJ2-7
CDR3: ASSLVVQGTYEQY

D: NA
size: NA
V: TRBV6-6
J: TRBJ1-2
CDR3: ASSPPGGYT

D: TRBD2
size: NA
V: TRBV6-2/TRBV6-3
J: TRBJ2-1
CDR3: ASTPGRRDPYNEQF